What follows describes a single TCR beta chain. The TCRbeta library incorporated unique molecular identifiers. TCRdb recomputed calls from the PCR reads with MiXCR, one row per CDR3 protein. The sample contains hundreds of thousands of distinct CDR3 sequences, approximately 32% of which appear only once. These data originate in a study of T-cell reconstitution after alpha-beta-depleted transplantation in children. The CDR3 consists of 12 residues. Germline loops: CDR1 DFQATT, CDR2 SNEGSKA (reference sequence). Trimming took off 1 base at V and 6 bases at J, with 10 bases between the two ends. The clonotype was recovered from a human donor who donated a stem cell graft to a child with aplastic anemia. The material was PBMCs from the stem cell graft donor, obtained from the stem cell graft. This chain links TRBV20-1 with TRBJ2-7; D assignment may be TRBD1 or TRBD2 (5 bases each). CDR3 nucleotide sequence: TGCAGTGCTAGAGCGAGGGGACGCGAGCAGTACGTC. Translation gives CSARARGREQYV.